These T cell receptor beta chains were read from a single sample in a study of blood T cell repertoires in COVID-19. The method was immunoSEQ multiplex PCR; TCRdb's version includes in-frame clones alone and lacks a portion of them. The sample has 95,000 to 150,000 clones, 90% seen once. Sequenced input: peripheral blood. The receptors derive from an older woman with COVID-19, enrolled during active disease. Both conserved end residues are trimmed from each CDR3. Each record gives: CDR3 protein, D gene, V gene, J gene, clone size. The D gene is left open where the match is weak. Rows give clone size only sometimes, using once, few, many, or a class for an expanded clone.

cdr3_aa: ASSSRQVPNTEAF; d_call: NA; v_call: TRBV5-1; j_call: TRBJ1-1; clone_size: NA
cdr3_aa: ASTGGGGRLLSNQPQH; d_call: NA; v_call: TRBV19; j_call: TRBJ1-5; clone_size: NA
cdr3_aa: ASSQDGRGEEQY; d_call: NA; v_call: TRBV4-3; j_call: TRBJ2-7; clone_size: NA
cdr3_aa: ASSQTLSGLAGPGLAF; d_call: TRBD2; v_call: TRBV7-2; j_call: TRBJ2-1; clone_size: NA
cdr3_aa: ASSLGWLTDTQY; d_call: NA; v_call: TRBV7-2; j_call: TRBJ2-3; clone_size: NA
cdr3_aa: ASQGHEQY; d_call: NA; v_call: TRBV2; j_call: TRBJ2-7; clone_size: NA
cdr3_aa: ASSEAGAQYTQY; d_call: NA; v_call: TRBV6-1; j_call: TRBJ2-3; clone_size: NA
cdr3_aa: ASSLTSLAGYNEQF; d_call: TRBD2; v_call: TRBV7-3; j_call: TRBJ2-1; clone_size: NA
cdr3_aa: ASSQGPNYGYT; d_call: NA; v_call: TRBV21-1; j_call: TRBJ1-2; clone_size: NA
cdr3_aa: ASSFADTQY; d_call: NA; v_call: TRBV12-3/TRBV12-4; j_call: TRBJ2-3; clone_size: NA
cdr3_aa: ATPDREKETQY; d_call: TRBD1; v_call: TRBV24-1; j_call: TRBJ2-5; clone_size: NA
cdr3_aa: ASTMTVEATNEKLF; d_call: NA; v_call: TRBV6-6; j_call: TRBJ1-4; clone_size: NA
cdr3_aa: ASSLTGDNQPQH; d_call: NA; v_call: TRBV6-6; j_call: TRBJ1-5; clone_size: NA
cdr3_aa: ASSVGGILATF; d_call: NA; v_call: TRBV2; j_call: TRBJ2-2; clone_size: NA
cdr3_aa: ASSAGLYLTNTEAF; d_call: NA; v_call: TRBV11-2; j_call: TRBJ1-1; clone_size: NA
cdr3_aa: ASSFGQQNTEAF; d_call: NA; v_call: TRBV5-1; j_call: TRBJ1-1; clone_size: NA
cdr3_aa: ASSPQQGLDTEAF; d_call: TRBD1; v_call: TRBV7-3; j_call: TRBJ1-1; clone_size: NA
cdr3_aa: ASSFIAGGVDTQY; d_call: TRBD2; v_call: TRBV27; j_call: TRBJ2-3; clone_size: NA
cdr3_aa: ASSLRGTEAF; d_call: NA; v_call: TRBV11-2; j_call: TRBJ1-1; clone_size: NA
cdr3_aa: ASSHRLGYEQY; d_call: NA; v_call: TRBV27; j_call: TRBJ2-7; clone_size: NA
cdr3_aa: ASSRTSGGAYTGELF; d_call: TRBD2; v_call: TRBV5-5; j_call: TRBJ2-2; clone_size: NA
cdr3_aa: ASSPRAGRGAYEQY; d_call: TRBD2; v_call: TRBV18; j_call: TRBJ2-7; clone_size: NA
cdr3_aa: ASRTDRANTEAF; d_call: TRBD1; v_call: TRBV5-4; j_call: TRBJ1-1; clone_size: few
cdr3_aa: ASSLGLAGYQETQY; d_call: TRBD2; v_call: TRBV13; j_call: TRBJ2-5; clone_size: NA
cdr3_aa: ASSLETAHYEQY; d_call: NA; v_call: TRBV5-4; j_call: TRBJ2-7; clone_size: NA
cdr3_aa: ASTPRQGSYEQY; d_call: TRBD1; v_call: TRBV19; j_call: TRBJ2-7; clone_size: NA
cdr3_aa: ASSQVGVYEQY; d_call: NA; v_call: TRBV4-1; j_call: TRBJ2-7; clone_size: NA
cdr3_aa: ASSPGQYQPQH; d_call: TRBD1; v_call: TRBV6-6; j_call: TRBJ1-5; clone_size: few
cdr3_aa: ASSSGTGVAGYT; d_call: TRBD1; v_call: TRBV6-2/TRBV6-3; j_call: TRBJ1-2; clone_size: NA
cdr3_aa: ASPGQTNEKLF; d_call: TRBD1; v_call: TRBV5-1; j_call: TRBJ1-4; clone_size: NA
cdr3_aa: ASSLAAPGQVIPEAF; d_call: TRBD1; v_call: TRBV7-6; j_call: TRBJ1-1; clone_size: NA
cdr3_aa: AWAVGQGAGYT; d_call: TRBD1; v_call: TRBV30; j_call: TRBJ1-2; clone_size: NA
cdr3_aa: ASSLGGTGVTDTQY; d_call: TRBD1; v_call: TRBV5-1; j_call: TRBJ2-3; clone_size: NA